This TCR beta chain was found in a study of control samples from healthy donors and cancer patients. TCRdb's copy holds only in-frame clones and misses some; the assay was immunoSEQ multiplex PCR. The data show around 140,000 clones, 75% to 95% seen once. Germline V gene sequence: CDR1 MNHEY, CDR2 SVGAGI. V was cut by 5 bases and J by 1 base, with 8 bases left in between. This CDR3 comprises 13 residues. Sequencing used blood. This receptor was obtained from a man between 18 and 29 years old in good health. V is TRBV6-5 and J is TRBJ1-2; D call uncertain. DNA of the CDR3: TGTGCCAGCAGTACGGAGATTAACTATGGCTACACCTTC. Encoded protein: CASSTEINYGYTF.